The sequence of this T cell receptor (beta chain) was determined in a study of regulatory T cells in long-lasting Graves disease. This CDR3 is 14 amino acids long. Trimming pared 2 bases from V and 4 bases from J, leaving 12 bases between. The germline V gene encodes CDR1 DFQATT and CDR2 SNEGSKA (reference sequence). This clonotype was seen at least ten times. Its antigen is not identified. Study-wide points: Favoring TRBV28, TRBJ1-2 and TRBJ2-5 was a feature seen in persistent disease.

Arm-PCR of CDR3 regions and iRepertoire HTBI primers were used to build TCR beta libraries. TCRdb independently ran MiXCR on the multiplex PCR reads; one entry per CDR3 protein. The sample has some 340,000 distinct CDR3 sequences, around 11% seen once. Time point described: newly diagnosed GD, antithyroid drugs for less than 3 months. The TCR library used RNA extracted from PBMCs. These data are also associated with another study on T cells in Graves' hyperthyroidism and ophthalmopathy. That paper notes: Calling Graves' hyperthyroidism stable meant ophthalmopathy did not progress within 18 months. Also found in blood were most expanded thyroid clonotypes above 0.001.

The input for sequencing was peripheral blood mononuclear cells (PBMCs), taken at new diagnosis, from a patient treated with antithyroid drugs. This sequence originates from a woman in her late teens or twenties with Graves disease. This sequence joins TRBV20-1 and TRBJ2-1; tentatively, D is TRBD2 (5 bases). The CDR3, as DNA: TGCAGTGCTAGACATAAGCGGAGATACAATGAGCAGTTCTTC. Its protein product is CSARHKRRYNEQFF.